A single sample gave rise to the 21 T cell receptor beta chains below, sequenced in a study of blood T cell repertoires in COVID-19. Method: immunoSEQ multiplex PCR; TCRdb's copy keeps in-frame clones and lacks some. The profile shows some 220,000 clones, about nine tenths of them singletons. Sequencing was performed on PBMCs or T cells enriched from blood (not recorded which). All receptors derive from a woman aged 40 to 50 with acute COVID-19.

Note on this clone: The junction departs from the called germline gene at one end, perhaps through a read error. The chain recombines TRBV5-6 with TRBJ1-2; the D gene is possibly TRBD1 (6 bases). Germline-derived CDR1 and CDR2 are SGHDT and YYEEEE. This CDR3 comprises 13 residues. This chain's CDR3 is CASSKNRADGYTF. The DNA of the CDR3 is TGTGCCAGCAGCAAAAACAGGGCGGATGGCTACACATTC.

This clone occurred a few times. This chain uses TRBV21-1 with TRBJ1-2; TRBD1 is the table's D call, not checked against the DNA. TRBV21-1 has pseudogene status. The CDR3 is 13 amino acids. For the CDR3, the DNA is TGTGCCAGCAGCAATCCCCATGGGGCTGGCTACACCTTC. Translating it yields CASSNPHGAGYTF.

The chain combines TRBV6-5 with TRBJ1-2; D call uncertain. The V end was cut by 4 bases, the J end by 1 base, with 13 bases between. CDR1 is MNHEY, CDR2 SVGAGI, per germline. This CDR3 comprises 15 residues. In DNA, the CDR3 is TGTGCCAGCAGTTCCGCTGTGGGCTTTAACTATGGCTACACCTTC. Translating gives CASSSAVGFNYGYTF.

This chain joins TRBV21-1 and TRBJ2-5; the D call TRBD1 from the table was never checked on the DNA. TRBV21-1 is shown as a pseudogene. The CDR3 sequence is 14 residues long. Here the CDR3 reads CASSPRARADTQYF. DNA for the CDR3: TGTGCCAGCAGCCCCAGGGCCCGCGCCGATACCCAGTACTTC.

The chain recombines TRBV27 with TRBJ1-1; the D is unclear. In germline, CDR1 is MNHEY, CDR2 SMNVEV (reference sequence). CDR3 size: 13 residues. Trimming shortened V by 1 base and J by 0 bases, and 3 bases separated the two germline ends. The CDR3: CASSLYMNTEAFF. The CDR3 DNA reads as TGTGCCAGCAGTTTATACATGAACACTGAAGCTTTCTTT.

The rearrangement joins TRBV5-1 to TRBJ1-4, with 11 bases aligning to TRBD1. Trimming removed 5 bases from V and 8 bases from J; junction bases left unmatched: 8. The CDR3 runs to 15 residues. Germline CDR1 SGHRS, CDR2 YFSETQ. The CDR3 protein is CASSHGQGAREKLFF. The CDR3 nucleotides read TGCGCCAGCAGTCACGGACAGGGGGCGCGGGAAAAACTGTTTTTT.

The table lists this clone with a count of one. The rearrangement uses TRBV11-3 and TRBJ2-7, with D uncertain. The CDR3 is 13 residues long. V was shortened by 0 bases and J by 4 bases, with 7 bases between the two germline ends. Per germline, CDR1 SGHNT and CDR2 YENEEA. CDR3 amino acids: CASSLEPRYEQYF. CDR3 DNA sequence: TGTGCCAGCAGCTTAGAGCCGAGATACGAGCAGTACTTC.

The chain recombines TRBV7-2 with TRBJ2-1, with unresolved D. The V gene lost 0 bases and the J gene lost 0 bases, with 6 bases spanning the gap. The CDR3 extends over 15 amino acids. Per germline, CDR1 SGHTA and CDR2 FQGNSA. CDR3 sequence: CASSLAFNSYNEQFF. CDR3 coding DNA: TGTGCCAGCAGCTTAGCTTTTAACTCCTACAATGAGCAGTTCTTC. Filled out from reference TRBV7-2 and TRBJ2-1, the complete variable domain reads GAGVSQSPSNKVTEKGKDVELRCDPISGHTALYWYRQSLGQGLEFLIYFQGNSAPDKSGLPSDRFSAERTGGSVSTLTIQRTQQEDSAVYLCASSLAFNSYNEQFFGPGTRLTVL.

The V call is TRBV19, the J call TRBJ1-6; 10 bases match TRBD1. CDR1 LNHDA and CDR2 SQIVND come from the germline V gene (reference sequence). After removal of 5 bases from V and 7 bases from J, the junction contained 5 bases not matched to a gene. CDR3 length equals 15 residues. The CDR3 spells CASSLRDRGNSPLHF. The CDR3 DNA reads as TGTGCCAGTAGTCTTCGGGACAGGGGAAATTCACCCCTCCACTTT.

The chain links TRBV10-3 to TRBJ1-3, with D hard to call. Germline assignment: CDR1 ENHRY and CDR2 SYGVKD. Trimming pared 3 bases from V and 0 bases from J, leaving 12 bases between. This CDR3 is built from 16 residues. For the CDR3, the DNA is TGTGCCATCAGTGACCCGACGCGGAGCTCTGGAAACACCATATATTTT. Translated: CAISDPTRSSGNTIYF.

V gene TRBV14 combines with J gene TRBJ2-7; TRBD2 might be the D (5 bases). Per the germline V gene, CDR1 is SGHDN and CDR2 is FVKESK. Trimming removed 1 base at V and 6 bases at J, with 10 bases between. CDR3 size: 13 residues. CDR3 protein: CASSQVTAGEQYF. In nucleotides, the CDR3 is TGTGCCAGCAGCCAAGTAACGGCGGGCGAGCAGTACTTC.

The chain is built from TRBV2 and TRBJ1-5; D possibly corresponds to TRBD1 (6 bases). The CDR3 sequence is 15 residues long. V gave up 4 bases and J gave up 0 bases, with 10 bases separating them. Germline values: CDR1 SNHLY, CDR2 FYNNEI. The CDR3 reads CASSGGQASNQPQHF. Written as DNA, the CDR3 is TGTGCCAGCAGTGGGGGACAAGCTAGCAATCAGCCCCAGCATTTT. The whole variable domain, filled in from reference TRBV2 and TRBJ1-5, reads EPEVTQTPSHQVTQMGQEVILRCVPISNHLYFYWYRQILGQKVEFLVSFYNNEISEKSEIFDDQFSVERPDGSNFTLKIRSTKLEDSAMYFCASSGGQASNQPQHFGDGTRLSIL.

The chain is built from TRBV6-5 and TRBJ2-3; TRBD1 matches at 7 bases. The trim removed 2 bases at V and 4 bases at J, leaving 9 bases unmatched. The V gene's germline CDR1 is MNHEY and CDR2 SVGAGI. The CDR3 spans 16 residues. CDR3 amino acids: CASSYTHRGFPDTQYF. CDR3 in DNA: TGTGCCAGCAGTTACACTCACAGGGGATTCCCAGATACGCAGTATTTT.

This clone was detected many times. The chain joins TRBV30 to TRBJ1-1; D remains ambiguous. In germline, CDR1 is GTSNPN, CDR2 SVGIG (reference sequence). The CDR3 sequence is 13 residues long. The V end was cut by 5 bases, the J end by 0 bases, with 10 bases between. CDR3 amino acids: CAWGEDMNTEAFF. CDR3 bases: TGTGCCTGGGGCGAAGACATGAACACTGAAGCTTTCTTT.

In nucleotides, the CDR3 is TGTGCCAGCAGTTTATACGGGGGGGCGAATGAGCAGTTCTTC. It codes for CASSLYGGANEQFF. This chain links TRBV28 with TRBJ2-1; 8 nucleotides agree with TRBD2. Germline assignment: CDR1 MDHEN and CDR2 SYDVKM. The ends lost 1 base at V and 7 bases at J; junction bases unmatched: 3. This CDR3 is built from 14 residues. The entire variable domain, with the rest obtained from reference TRBV28 and TRBJ2-1, is as follows: DVKVTQSSRYLVKRTGEKVFLECVQDMDHENMFWYRQDPGLGLRLIYFSYDVKMKEKGDIPEGYSVSREKKERFSLILESASTNQTSMYLCASSLYGGANEQFFGPGTRLTVL.

The gene calls are TRBV2 and TRBJ2-3; D unresolved. The CDR3 is 14 residues long. CDR1 is SNHLY and CDR2 is FYNNEI in the germline V gene. Trimming shortened V by 4 bases and J by 4 bases, and 12 bases separated the two germline ends. CDR3 residues: CASSVGSSADTQYF. In DNA, the CDR3 is TGTGCCAGCAGTGTGGGCAGTTCTGCAGATACGCAGTATTTT.

The genes are TRBV5-5 and TRBJ2-7, with D perhaps matching TRBD2 (6 bases). V was shortened by 3 bases and J by 7 bases, with 14 bases between the two germline ends. The CDR3 runs 13 residues. Germline V gene data show CDR1 as SGHKS and CDR2 as YYEKEE (reference sequence). CDR3: CASSWGPAGEQYV. CDR3 DNA sequence: TGTGCCAGCAGCTGGGGTCCGGCGGGGGAGCAGTACGTC.

The J gene is TRBJ1-1, the V gene TRBV5-4, with 8 bases that match TRBD1. Germline CDR1 and CDR2: SGHNT and YYREEE (reference sequence). The CDR3 totals 16 residues. J gave up 5 bases and V 0 bases, and 9 bases lay outside the gene matches. CDR3 in DNA: TGTGCCAGCAGCTTGGGGCCGACAGGGGTCGGAACTGAAGCTTTCTTT. This encodes CASSLGPTGVGTEAFF.

Concerning this clone itself: Other DNA sequences within the sample encode an identical CDR3. V usage is TRBV6-5 and J usage is TRBJ1-2; 7 bases align to TRBD1. Trimming cost V 0 bases and J 2 bases; bases outside gene matches: 0. This CDR3 has 14 residues. Germline V gene data show CDR1 as MNHEY and CDR2 as SVGAGI. Written as DNA, the CDR3 is TGTGCCAGCAGTTACTCGACAGGGAACTATGGCTACACCTTC. It encodes CASSYSTGNYGYTF.

The chain is built from TRBV6-5 and TRBJ1-2, with 7 bases fitting TRBD1. Germline loops: CDR1 MNHEY, CDR2 SVGAGI. The trim removed 6 bases at V and 5 bases at J, leaving 9 bases unmatched. The CDR3 has 14 amino acids. The CDR3 nucleotides are TGTGCCAGCAGGGAGGGGGACAGACATTATGGCTACACCTTC. It specifies CASREGDRHYGYTF.

The CDR3 loop reads CASRRQGGTEAFF. DNA for the CDR3: TGCGCCAGCAGGCGCCAGGGGGGCACTGAAGCTTTCTTT. This rearrangement joins TRBV10-2 to TRBJ1-1; 7 bases fit TRBD1. The CDR3 totals 13 residues. Germline CDR1 is WSHSY and CDR2 is SAAADI. J gave up 4 bases and V 6 bases, and 5 bases lay outside the gene matches.